The present entry profiles one T cell receptor beta chain with its context. Its antigen is as yet unknown. A read error may account for a junction end that differs from germline. The germline gives CDR1 LGHNA, CDR2 YNFKEQ. The CDR3 runs to 16 residues. A primer in the constant region served to generate TCR beta cDNA from roughly 550 ng of total RNA. Investigators got TCR beta libraries out of three nested multiplex PCR rounds, done with slightly modified ARM-PCR. TRBV1-TRBV30 forward primers and a C-beta reverse primer were used in the first two PCR rounds, which each ran for about 10 cycles. TCRdb ran MiXCR on the multiplex PCR reads and lists one entry per CDR3 protein. The sample has some 180,000 distinct CDR3 sequences, around 60% seen once. Germline DNA was also extracted, and blood RNA derived from unsorted whole blood. The sample comes from a study of tumor-infiltrating lymphocytes in primary liver carcinoma. Study-level information: Ages ranged from 30 to 69, with HCC or mixed HCC-cholangiocarcinoma. The study's findings and limits: In tumor-adjacent and tumor-blood pairs, overlap was lower than in tumor region pairs.

This rearrangement joins TRBV4-2 to TRBJ1-4; 8 nucleotides agree with TRBD1. Sequences were obtained from peripheral blood. The TCR originated in a middle-aged man with primary liver carcinoma and hepatitis B virus infection. CDR3: CASTQDGDRGSEKLFF. The CDR3 coding sequence is TGTGCCAGCACCCAAGATGGCGACAGGGGAAGTGAAAAACTGTTTTTT.